The 23 T cell receptor beta chains listed next were all sequenced from one sample in a study of blood T cells in healthy people across ages. A J-beta primer mix and a sample-barcoded 5' primer were used in a second PCR of about 7 to 12 cycles. TCRdb analysed the 5' RACE reads with MiXCR anew, one entry per CDR3 protein. This sample has 700,000 to 1,000,000 distinct CDR3 sequences, with roughly 44% found just once. Sequencing was carried out using blood. The receptors originated from a man aged 55 to 69 in good health.

The DNA of the CDR3 is TGTGCCAGCAGGACTGGGACAGGGTACTATGGCTACACCTTC. Its protein is CASRTGTGYYGYTF. The rearrangement links TRBV27 to TRBJ1-2; 9 nucleotides align to TRBD1. The J segment lost 3 bases and the V segment lost 6 bases, leaving 5 bases of the junction unmatched. Germline assignment: CDR1 MNHEY and CDR2 SMNVEV (reference sequence). CDR3 length: 14 residues.

The chain carries TRBV14 and TRBJ2-5; D perhaps matches TRBD2 (5 bases). The V end was cut by 4 bases, the J end by 11 bases, with 14 bases between. This CDR3 is 12 amino acids long. Germline V lookup: CDR1 SGHDN, CDR2 FVKESK. CDR3 region: CASSPFGDEQYF. The CDR3 region has the DNA TGTGCCAGCAGCCCGTTCGGGGATGAGCAGTACTTC.

The rearrangement links TRBV10-3 to TRBJ1-2, with D possibly TRBD1 on 6 matching bases. With 2 bases removed from V and 3 bases from J, the gap between germline ends came to 10 bases. Germline assignment: CDR1 ENHRY and CDR2 SYGVKD. This CDR3 spans 14 amino acids. The CDR3 bases are TGTGCCATCAGTGAGCTCTACAGGGACTATGGCTACACCTTC. Its translation: CAISELYRDYGYTF.

As DNA, the CDR3 is TGTGCCAGCAGGGGACTAGCGGTCACAGATACGCAGTATTTT. The encoded protein is CASRGLAVTDTQYF. The V gene is TRBV6-6, the J gene TRBJ2-3, with 11 bases aligning to TRBD2. Looked up from germline, CDR1 is MNHNY and CDR2 is SVGAGI (reference sequence). CDR3 size: 14 residues. Trimming took 6 bases from V and 2 from J; bases not matched to a gene: 1.

The chain uses TRBV20-1 and TRBJ2-7; either TRBD1 or TRBD2 may fit D (5 bases each). This CDR3 is 13 amino acids long. The V and J ends lost 4 bases and 0 bases respectively, with 10 bases between them. Germline V gene lookup returns CDR1 DFQATT and CDR2 SNEGSKA (reference sequence). The CDR3 bases are TGCAGTGCTACTGGGACGCTCTCCTACGAGCAGTACTTC. Protein product: CSATGTLSYEQYF.

The gene calls are TRBV7-2 and TRBJ2-3; 8 bases are a match to TRBD2. There are 16 residues in the CDR3. Germline CDR1 SGHTA, CDR2 FQGNSA. Trimming at V came to 5 bases and at J to 0 bases, leaving 7 bases not matched to a gene. The CDR3 DNA is TGTGCCAGCAGCCCCAGCGGGGGAGGTAGCACAGATACGCAGTATTTT. It codes for CASSPSGGGSTDTQYF.

The CDR3 sequence is CASSFFTQGGPREKLFF. In nucleotides, the CDR3 is TGTGCCAGCAGTTTCTTCACACAGGGGGGCCCTAGGGAAAAACTGTTTTTT. The rearrangement joins TRBV27 to TRBJ1-4, with 8 bases aligning to TRBD1. The CDR3 is 17 amino acids. Trimming at V came to 3 bases and at J to 8 bases, leaving 14 bases not matched to a gene. Germline loops: CDR1 MNHEY, CDR2 SMNVEV (reference sequence).

This clonotype was counted many times. The J gene is TRBJ2-1, the V gene TRBV29-1, with 11 nucleotides matching TRBD1. The CDR3 has 15 amino acids. After removal of 3 bases from V and 9 bases from J, the junction contained 10 bases not matched to a gene. Germline V lookup: CDR1 SQVTM, CDR2 ANQGSEA. CDR3 DNA sequence: TGCAGCGTTGAGAACCGGGACAGGGGGTCATCTGAGCAGTTCTTC. It translates to CSVENRDRGSSEQFF.

The rearrangement links TRBV20-1 to TRBJ1-2; 9 nucleotides line up with TRBD1. The germline V gene encodes CDR1 DFQATT and CDR2 SNEGSKA (reference sequence). CDR3 size: 15 residues. J was trimmed by 6 bases and V by 6 bases; bases with no gene match: 14. The CDR3 DNA reads TGCAGTGCCGACATTAAGGGACAGGGTAGGCATGGCTACACCTTC. Its protein product is CSADIKGQGRHGYTF.

As regards this clonotype: This sequence may be a read error, since a much larger clone differs from it by one base. J is TRBJ2-1 and V is TRBV2; TRBD1 agrees at 8 bases. CDR1 SNHLY and CDR2 FYNNEI come from the germline V gene. This CDR3 is 14 amino acids long. The CDR3 loop reads CASTGQVIYNKQFF. The CDR3 region has the DNA TGTGCCAGCACGGGACAGGTTATCTACAATAAGCAGTTCTTC.

This rearrangement joins TRBV5-1 to TRBJ2-5, with D unclear. The germline V gene has CDR1 SGHRS and CDR2 YFSETQ. This CDR3 comprises 14 residues. Trimming stripped 1 base from V and 5 bases from J, with 12 bases between. CDR3 DNA: TGCGCCAGCAGCTTGCGTTCCCCCTACGAGACCCAGTACTTC. Amino acids: CASSLRSPYETQYF.

The chain is built from TRBV4-3 and TRBJ2-1, with TRBD2 matching 8 bases. The CDR3 is 16 residues long. Germline CDR1 LGHNA, CDR2 YSLEER. Trimming at V came to 1 base and at J to 13 bases, leaving 15 bases not matched to a gene. The CDR3 region is CASSQGRRVAGGLQFF. DNA for the CDR3: TGCGCCAGCAGCCAAGGGAGAAGGGTGGCGGGGGGCCTACAGTTCTTC.

V and J are TRBV12-3 or TRBV12-4 and TRBJ2-3; 10 nucleotides line up with TRBD1. The CDR3 is 13 residues long. V lost 9 bases, J lost 3 bases, and 3 bases stayed unmatched. The CDR3 here is CASGQGETDTQYF. In nucleotides, the CDR3 is TGTGCCAGTGGACAGGGGGAGACAGATACGCAGTATTTT.

This sequence joins TRBV25-1 and TRBJ1-2; possibly TRBD1 for D (6 bases). Trimming pared 7 bases from V and 6 bases from J, leaving 15 bases between. Germline V gives CDR1 MGHDK, CDR2 SYGVNS. The CDR3 is 13 amino acids. The CDR3 reads CASTQGNQDGYTF. For the CDR3, the DNA is TGTGCCAGCACTCAGGGGAACCAGGATGGCTACACCTTC.

The V call is TRBV9, the J call TRBJ2-5; D may correspond to TRBD1 or TRBD2 (5 bases each). The CDR3 loop spans 13 amino acids. The germline V gene has CDR1 SGDLS and CDR2 YYNGEE. The V and J ends lost 1 base and 5 bases respectively, with 9 bases between them. The CDR3: CASSVRGGETQYF. The CDR3 nucleotides read TGTGCCAGCAGCGTAAGGGGCGGGGAGACCCAGTACTTC.

The chain carries TRBV6-1 and TRBJ2-7; TRBD2 matches at 8 bases. Germline CDR1 MNHNS, CDR2 SASEGT. This CDR3 region has 14 residues. The V and J ends lost 4 bases and 7 bases, in that order; junction bases with no gene match: 9. CDR3 amino acids: CASSAGLGVGEQYF. The CDR3, as DNA: TGTGCCAGCAGTGCGGGACTAGGGGTCGGAGAGCAGTACTTC.

This rearrangement joins TRBV7-3 to TRBJ2-2; 9 bases line up with TRBD1. In germline, CDR1 is SGHTA, CDR2 FQGTGA. With 5 bases clipped from V and 8 bases from J, the junction kept 12 bases outside the gene matches. The CDR3 covers 16 residues. CDR3 sequence reads: CASSPRQGDLSGELFF. Written as DNA, the CDR3 is TGTGCCAGCAGCCCCAGACAGGGGGACCTCAGTGGGGAGCTGTTTTTT.

This clonotype has just a few counts. The chain uses TRBV2 and TRBJ2-1; 8 nucleotides line up with TRBD2. Germline V gene lookup returns CDR1 SNHLY and CDR2 FYNNEI. The CDR3 totals 16 residues. Unmatched junction bases numbered 14, after V lost 5 bases and J lost 8 bases. CDR3 amino acids: CASSPEGGGGLHEQFF. As DNA, the CDR3 is TGTGCCAGCAGTCCAGAAGGTGGCGGGGGGCTCCATGAGCAGTTCTTC.

The sample holds many counts of this clonotype. The chain couples TRBV4-3 to TRBJ2-7, with 10 positions matching TRBD1. This CDR3 contains 15 residues. The germline gives CDR1 LGHNA, CDR2 YSLEER. V lost 4 bases to trimming and J lost 2 bases; unmatched junction nucleotides: 5. This chain's CDR3 is CASSPRTGGPYEQYF. The CDR3 DNA sequence: TGCGCCAGCAGCCCCAGGACAGGGGGACCCTACGAGCAGTACTTC.

In this sample, this clonotype turned up a few times. The V and J genes are TRBV20-1 and TRBJ1-4, with D hard to call. The V gene's germline CDR1 is DFQATT and CDR2 SNEGSKA (reference sequence). Trimming removed 3 bases from V and 8 bases from J, with 13 bases in between. The length of the CDR3 is 13 residues. The CDR3 here is CSASEGAEEKLFF. The DNA for the CDR3 is TGCAGTGCTAGTGAGGGCGCCGAGGAAAAACTGTTTTTT.

This clonotype has just a few counts. The gene calls are TRBV10-2 and TRBJ2-7, with a tentative D call TRBD2 (5 bases). CDR3 size: 13 residues. Germline values: CDR1 WSHSY, CDR2 SAAADI. Trimming pared 0 bases from V and 7 bases from J, leaving 10 bases between. The CDR3 protein is CASSESYSGEQYF. The CDR3 region has the DNA TGCGCCAGCAGTGAGTCTTATTCGGGGGAGCAGTACTTC.

This clonotype was seen repeatedly, ten times or more. This chain uses TRBV3-1 with TRBJ1-5; D call uncertain. The germline gives CDR1 LGHDT, CDR2 YNNKEL (reference sequence). The CDR3 has 14 amino acids. V lost 1 base and J 6 bases, leaving 10 bases between the germline ends. For the CDR3, the DNA is TGTGCCAGCAGCCAAGCTGGGGTCCCTCAGCCCCAGCATTTT. Translation: CASSQAGVPQPQHF. Supplemented by reference TRBV3-1 and TRBJ1-5, the full variable domain reads DTAVSQTPKYLVTQMGNDKSIKCEQNLGHDTMYWYKQDSKKFLKIMFSYNNKELIINETVPNRFSPKSPDKAHLNLHINSLELGDSAVYFCASSQAGVPQPQHFGDGTRLSIL.

This clonotype was observed a few times. The chain recombines TRBV4-2 with TRBJ2-2; the D gene is possibly TRBD1 (6 bases). Germline CDR1 reads LGHNA; CDR2 reads YNFKEQ. This CDR3 is built from 14 residues. V was cut by 4 bases and J by 5 bases, with 11 bases left in between. Written as DNA, the CDR3 is TGTGCCAGCAGCCGAAACAGGGTAACCGGGGAGCTGTTTTTT. This gives the protein CASSRNRVTGELFF.